Listed here are 11 T cell receptor beta chains from one sample, sequenced in a study of tumor and adjacent non-tumor tissue in lung cancer. TCRbeta libraries were built with three rounds of nested PCR, modified from ARM-PCR. Using its own MiXCR run on the multiplex PCR reads, TCRdb lists one record per CDR3 protein. Among 35,000 to 50,000 distinct CDR3 sequences listed, around three fifths were seen once. The template was RNA from unsorted bulk tissue. More than 3 cm separated this lung sample from the edge of the tumor. The material sequenced was distant non-tumor lung tissue. All receptors come from a man in his fifties or sixties with non-small cell lung cancer.

This chain uses TRBV19 with TRBJ2-2, with D unresolved. V shed 1 base and J shed 7 bases, with 7 bases lying between them. This CDR3 comprises 13 residues. Germline V gene sequence: CDR1 LNHDA, CDR2 SQIVND (reference sequence). CDR3 sequence reads: CASSIGGFGELFF. The CDR3 DNA sequence: TGTGCCAGTAGTATAGGGGGATTCGGGGAGCTGTTTTTT.

This clonotype came up many times. The V gene is TRBV30, the J gene TRBJ2-6; D is possibly TRBD2 (5 bases). Germline V gives CDR1 GTSNPN, CDR2 SVGIG (reference sequence). Deletions cut 1 base from V and 0 bases from J, with 10 bases between. The CDR3 loop spans 16 amino acids. The chain's CDR3 is CAWSGSGDSGANVLTF. The DNA for the CDR3 is TGTGCCTGGAGTGGCTCCGGGGACTCTGGGGCCAACGTCCTGACTTTC. The full variable domain, in which reference TRBV30 and TRBJ2-6 provide the parts outside the CDR3, is SQTIHQWPATLVQPVGSPLSLECTVEGTSNPNLYWYRQAAGRGLQLLFYSVGIGQISSEVPQNLSASRPQDRQFILSSKKLLLSDSGFYLCAWSGSGDSGANVLTFGAGSRLTVL.

Points on this clonotype: A clone one base away is much larger, so this may be a read error. Here the CDR3 reads CASSLLRRGQFF. The CDR3, as DNA: TGTGCCAGCAGTCTCCTCCGACGGGGGCAGTTCTTC. The chain uses TRBV28 and TRBJ2-1; TRBD2 might be the D (5 bases). CDR1 and CDR2 (germline): MDHEN, SYDVKM. V was trimmed by 5 bases and J by 12 bases, leaving 14 bases between them. This CDR3 has 12 amino acids.

The chain links TRBV28 to TRBJ2-7, with 7 bases matching TRBD2. CDR3 size: 15 residues. Losses at the gene ends were 5 bases for V and 2 bases for J; bases not matched to a gene: 9. Germline V gene sequence: CDR1 MDHEN, CDR2 SYDVKM. CDR3 sequence (DNA): TGTGCCAGCAGTAAGGGAGTGACTAGCCCCTACGAGCAGTACTTC. Its translation: CASSKGVTSPYEQYF.

Comment on this clonotype: A read error may account for a junction end that differs from germline. The chain couples TRBV6-6 to TRBJ1-6, with D uncertain. The CDR3 spans 17 residues. From germline, CDR1 is MNHNY and CDR2 SVGAGI (reference sequence). The CDR3 sequence: CASSYDETSSYNSPHHF. The CDR3 region has the DNA TGTGCTAGCAGTTACGATGAGACGAGCTCCTATAATTCGCCCCACCACTTT.

This clonotype appeared many times. The chain combines TRBV29-1 with TRBJ2-7; TRBD1 matches at 10 bases. CDR3 length: 15 amino acids. V dropped 4 bases and J dropped 2; count of bases not matched to a gene: 8. Germline V lookup: CDR1 SQVTM, CDR2 ANQGSEA. The CDR3 sequence is CSVVHGTGATYEQYF. In nucleotides, the CDR3 is TGCAGCGTTGTCCACGGGACAGGGGCTACCTACGAGCAGTACTTC.

The chain joins TRBV10-2 to TRBJ2-5, with D perhaps matching TRBD1 (5 bases). CDR3 size: 14 residues. CDR1 is WSHSY, CDR2 SAAADI, per germline. The chain's CDR3 is CANRLSRMQETQYF. As DNA, the CDR3 is TGCGCTAACAGGCTCTCGAGAATGCAAGAGACCCAGTACTTC.

This chain links TRBV11-2 with TRBJ2-5; TRBD1 might be the D (6 bases). Per germline, CDR1 SGHAT and CDR2 FQNNGV. The CDR3 consists of 14 residues. Trimming removed 8 bases at V and 5 bases at J, with 18 bases between. DNA for the CDR3: TGTGCCAGCGGCCCTAGCAGGGGACATGAGACCCAGTACTTC. It translates to CASGPSRGHETQYF.

This clonotype was counted many times. The chain couples TRBV6-1 to TRBJ1-5; D uncertain. Germline V gene sequence: CDR1 MNHNS, CDR2 SASEGT. The CDR3 has 16 amino acids. Trimming removed 1 base at V and 3 bases at J, with 13 bases between. CDR3 residues: CASSEGEVHVNQPQHF. In nucleotides, the CDR3 is TGTGCCAGCAGTGAAGGGGAGGTGCACGTCAATCAGCCCCAGCATTTT.

This clonotype has a handful of counts. One end of the junction does not line up with germline, which may come from a read error. This rearrangement joins TRBV6-5 to TRBJ2-2, with D possibly TRBD2 on 5 matching bases. The CDR3 runs 13 residues. Germline V lookup: CDR1 MNHEY, CDR2 SVGAGI. The CDR3 bases are TGCACCAGCGGTTACACGACGTCGGGGGAGCTGTTTTTT. This translates into CTSGYTTSGELFF.

Turning to this clonotype: The conserved phenylalanine or tryptophan is not found at the CDR3 terminus, so this likely reflects a read error. This chain uses TRBV6-1 with TRBJ2-5; TRBD1 is a possible D gene (6 bases). Trimming stripped 6 bases from V and 4 bases from J, with 15 bases between. The CDR3 is 14 residues long. Germline values: CDR1 MNHNS, CDR2 SASEGT. This chain's CDR3 is CASSPNRARETQYL. In DNA form, the CDR3 reads TGTGCCAGCAGCCCGAACAGGGCAAGAGAGACCCAGTACTTA.